Below, one TCR beta chain is given with its context. This table comes from immunoSEQ multiplex PCR, and its TCRdb copy is limited to in-frame clones, with some not included. The table shows about 350,000 clones, with approximately 89% occurring only once. The data originate from a study of blood T cell repertoires in COVID-19. The overall study: Specimens from acute and convalescent COVID-19 originated in the United States, Italy and Spain.

Germline V gene data show CDR1 as MNHNS and CDR2 as SASEGT. Trimming took 2 bases from V and 10 from J; bases not matched to a gene: 14. The CDR3 has 17 amino acids. V is TRBV6-1 and J is TRBJ2-1; TRBD2 agrees at 10 bases. The receptor was isolated from a woman aged 55-69 years with COVID-19, enrolled during active disease. Source material: peripheral blood. In nucleotides, the CDR3 is TGTGCCAGCAGTGAAACGTGGTGGCTAGCGGGGGCGGGGGAGCAGTTCTTC. Translated: CASSETWWLAGAGEQFF.